This TCR beta chain emerged from a study of T-cell memory formation after mild COVID-19. This clonotype was detected a few times. One entry per CDR3 protein results from TCRdb running MiXCR on the 5' RACE reads. The sample consists of hundreds of thousands of distinct CDR3 sequences, roughly 18% of them appearing once. The V gene lost 6 bases and the J gene lost 5 bases, with 13 bases spanning the gap. CDR3 length: 13 amino acids. The rearrangement links TRBV12-3 or TRBV12-4 to TRBJ2-5; D tentatively fits TRBD1 or TRBD2 (6 bases each). The clonotype was recovered from an adult woman who had mild COVID-19 (a few samples of this study predate the infection). Cell type and time point are not known. The material sequenced was PBMCs or a T cell subset sorted from them (not recorded which). Here the CDR3 reads CASRPTGRETQYF. DNA of the CDR3: TGTGCCAGCAGACCCACAGGGAGGGAGACCCAGTACTTC.